The rows below give T cell receptor beta chains drawn from one sample of a study of radiation and T cells in renal cell carcinoma. Measured with immunoSEQ multiplex PCR; TCRdb has only the in-frame clones, and not every one. The profile shows approximately 94,000 clones, 65% to 85% of them singletons. Here the sequenced sample was blood, taken from a patient whose treatment included radiotherapy and nephrectomy. These receptors all come from a man aged 60 to 75 with renal cell carcinoma. Each CDR3 is given with its conserved first and last residue. D genes are given only for firm matches. Clone size appears in some rows only: once, few, many, or a class for an expanded clone.

16	TRBV28	.	TRBD1	TRBJ2-5	TGTGCCAGCAGTTTAGGACAGGGGGGATACCAAGAGACCCAGTACTTC	CASSLGQGGYQETQYF
14	TRBV4-1	.	.	TRBJ2-1	TGCGCCAGCAGCCAAAGGGGTTTAAACAATGAGCAGTTCTTC	CASSQRGLNNEQFF
16	TRBV7-8	.	TRBD1	TRBJ1-5	TGTGCCAGCAGCTTAACGGGACAGGGGATGGATCAGCCCCAGCATTTT	CASSLTGQGMDQPQHF
14	TRBV7-9	few	.	TRBJ1-6	TGTGCCAGCAGCTTACGAGATCAGGCTTCACCCCTCCACTTT	CASSLRDQASPLHF
15	TRBV11-2	once	.	TRBJ2-6	TGTGCCAGCAGCTTAGGGCCGGGGGGGGCCAACGTCCTGACTTTC	CASSLGPGGANVLTF
18	TRBV18	.	TRBD1	TRBJ2-1	TGTGCCAGCTCACAAGAGTATGACGACAGGGGGGCGTACAATGAGCAGTTCTTC	CASSQEYDDRGAYNEQFF
17	TRBV5-4	.	TRBD2	TRBJ2-6	TGTGCCAGCAGCTCGGGACTAGCGGGAGGTGGGGCCAACGTCCTGACTTTC	CASSSGLAGGGANVLTF
14	TRBV19	.	.	TRBJ2-7	TGTGCCAGTAGTGGACGGGGGACTCTCTACGAGCAGTACTTC	CASSGRGTLYEQYF
13	TRBV19	few	.	TRBJ1-1	TGTGCCAGTAGTATCGGACCGAACACTGAAGCTTTCTTT	CASSIGPNTEAFF
16	TRBV5-1	.	TRBD1	TRBJ1-1	TGCGCCAGCAGCATTGGGACAGGGGAGGTGAACACTGAAGCTTTCTTT	CASSIGTGEVNTEAFF
17	TRBV11-2	.	.	TRBJ2-7	TGTGCCAGCAGCTCCCCGGGGGGCAGGGGGCAATCCTACGAGCAGTACTTC	CASSSPGGRGQSYEQYF
17	TRBV27	.	TRBD2	TRBJ2-2	TGTGCCAGCCTCTCCCTTGGGCGGGAGGGGCACACCGGGGAGCTGTTTTTT	CASLSLGREGHTGELFF
16	TRBV6-6	.	TRBD2	TRBJ2-1	TGTGCCAGCAGTCGGGAACTAGCGGGTCATGTCAATGAGCAGTTCTTC	CASSRELAGHVNEQFF
17	TRBV7-2	.	.	TRBJ2-2	TGTGCCAGCAGCTATCTCAAGGGCGGGATAGACACCGGGGAGCTGTTTTTT	CASSYLKGGIDTGELFF
14	TRBV30	.	.	TRBJ1-2	TGTGCCTGGACTAAGAGACGGATTAACTATGGCTACACCTTC	CAWTKRRINYGYTF
13	TRBV30	.	.	TRBJ2-5	TGTGCCTGGAGTGGTGAGAGGGGGGAGACCCAGTACTTC	CAWSGERGETQYF
13	TRBV2	.	.	TRBJ2-1	TGTGCCAGCAGTGAAGTAGGGGGGAATGAGCAGTTCTTC	CASSEVGGNEQFF
16	TRBV5-1	.	TRBD2	TRBJ2-7	TGCGCCAGCAGCGGGGCTGTAGGACTAGCGGCGTACGAGCAGTACTTC	CASSGAVGLAAYEQYF
14	TRBV28	.	.	TRBJ1-2	TGTGCCAGCAGTTTGTCCGCCTCACTGGGCGGCTACACCTTC	CASSLSASLGGYTF
14	TRBV4-2	once	.	TRBJ2-7	TGTGCCAGCAGCCAAGAAGGCTTAGCCTACGAGCAGTACTTC	CASSQEGLAYEQYF
18	TRBV13	.	.	TRBJ1-4	TGTGCCAGCAGCTTAGGACCTGGAGATATGGTCACTAATGAAAAACTGTTTTTT	CASSLGPGDMVTNEKLFF
17	TRBV11-1	.	.	TRBJ2-1	TGTGCCAGCAGCTACGGAGCCCAGGGTAGCGCCTACAATGAGCAGTTCTTC	CASSYGAQGSAYNEQFF
17	TRBV19	many	TRBD1	TRBJ1-5	TGTGCCAGTACCGAGGGACAGGGAGTCGGCAGCAATCAGCCCCAGCATTTT	CASTEGQGVGSNQPQHF
15	TRBV27	few	.	TRBJ1-1	TGTGCCAGCAGTTTCGCCAGACCACCCAACACTGAAGCTTTCTTT	CASSFARPPNTEAFF
15	TRBV5-1	.	TRBD1	TRBJ1-3	TGCGCCAGCAGCACCGGGACAGGTAGCAGAAACACCATATATTTT	CASSTGTGSRNTIYF
17	TRBV28	few	.	TRBJ1-4	TGTGCCAGCAGTCTCCCCACCCCGACGGTAGATAATGAAAAACTGTTTTTT	CASSLPTPTVDNEKLFF
14	TRBV19	.	.	TRBJ1-5	TGTGCCAGTAGTATAAGGTTGGGCCCCCAGCCCCAGCATTTT	CASSIRLGPQPQHF
16	TRBV11-2	once	.	TRBJ2-2	TGTGCCAGCACCCAACGGGGGGCGGTGAACACCGGGGAGCTGTTTTTT	CASTQRGAVNTGELFF
11	TRBV29-1	once	.	TRBJ2-7	TGCAGCGTTGACGCGGGCCGCGAGCAGTACTTC	CSVDAGREQYF
13	TRBV10-3	.	TRBD2	TRBJ2-7	TGTGCCATCCGCAGACTAGCGTACGACGAGCAGTACTTC	CAIRRLAYDEQYF
16	TRBV28	.	TRBD1	TRBJ1-4	TGTGCCAGCAGTTCCTTCTTTGGGACAGGAGATGAAAAACTGTTTTTT	CASSSFFGTGDEKLFF
16	TRBV5-4	once	TRBD1	TRBJ2-7	TGTGCCAGCAGCTTGTCTGGGACAGGGGTACCCTACGAGCAGTACTTC	CASSLSGTGVPYEQYF
14	TRBV7-9	.	TRBD2	TRBJ2-7	TGTGCCAGCAGCTTAGTCGCGGCGGGAGCCGAGCAGTACTTC	CASSLVAAGAEQYF
15	TRBV5-1	.	.	TRBJ2-1	TGCGCCAGCTCCACGGGCCCTGAATCCTACAATGAGCAGTTCTTC	CASSTGPESYNEQFF
14	TRBV30	.	.	TRBJ2-5	TGTGCCTGGAGTATCAGGGGCGTCGCAGAGACCCAGTACTTC	CAWSIRGVAETQYF
12	TRBV30	.	.	TRBJ2-3	TGTGCCTGGAGTGGGGCCCCAGATACGCAGTATTTT	CAWSGAPDTQYF
16	TRBV7-8	.	TRBD2	TRBJ2-1	TGTGCCAGCAGCTGGGGGATTAGCGGGAGGCACAATGAGCAGTTCTTC	CASSWGISGRHNEQFF
15	TRBV9	.	.	TRBJ2-1	TGTGCCAGCAGCGTAGCGCTAGCGCCGGGCAATGAGCAGTTCTTC	CASSVALAPGNEQFF
16	TRBV11-2	.	.	TRBJ1-2	TGTGCCAGCAGCTCTGACTGGGCAGCCCTGAACTATGGCTACACCTTC	CASSSDWAALNYGYTF
11	TRBV19	.	.	TRBJ1-3	TGTGCCACCTCGTCTAGTTACACCATATATTTT	CATSSSYTIYF
13	TRBV28	.	TRBD1	TRBJ1-5	TGTGCCAGTCTGGGACAGACCAATCAGCCCCAGCATTTT	CASLGQTNQPQHF
11	TRBV28	.	.	TRBJ2-5	TGTGCCAGCCTACAGCAAGAGACCCAGTACTTC	CASLQQETQYF
11	TRBV7-2	.	.	TRBJ2-7	TGTGCCAGCAGCTTAAAGTACGAGCAGTACTTC	CASSLKYEQYF
15	TRBV2	few	.	TRBJ1-4	TGTGCCAGCAGTGATTCGGACGCAGGTCATGAAAAACTGTTTTTT	CASSDSDAGHEKLFF
16	TRBV28	few	.	TRBJ2-7	TGTGCCAGCAGTCATCTTAGCCCCCGGCACAACTACGAGCAGTACTTC	CASSHLSPRHNYEQYF
12	TRBV27	.	.	TRBJ2-7	TGTGCCAGCAGTTTCATCTCCTACGAGCAGTACTTC	CASSFISYEQYF
13	TRBV4-1	.	.	TRBJ2-5	TGCGCCAGCAGCCCGACCCCGGGGGAGACCCAGTACTTC	CASSPTPGETQYF
14	TRBV14	.	.	TRBJ1-2	TGTGCCAGCAGCCAAGACCTTGGGGGCTATGGCTACACCTTC	CASSQDLGGYGYTF
17	TRBV6-1	.	.	TRBJ2-7	TGTGCCAGCAGTGAATTGGGACGAAGGTTATTCTCCTACGAGCAGTACTTC	CASSELGRRLFSYEQYF
14	TRBV10-1	.	TRBD2	TRBJ2-1	TGCGCCAGCAGTGAAGGGGGACTAGGCGATGAGCAGTTCTTC	CASSEGGLGDEQFF
13	TRBV11-3	.	.	TRBJ2-5	TGTGCCAGCAGCTTCGGGCGGTTGGGCACCCAGTACTTC	CASSFGRLGTQYF
13	TRBV6-1	.	.	TRBJ2-7	TGTGCCCGCCCCCAGGGGAGGATCTACGAGCAGTACTTC	CARPQGRIYEQYF
15	TRBV14	.	.	TRBJ1-1	TGTGCCAGCAGCCAACCCGGGACGGTCAACTTTGAAGCTTTCTTT	CASSQPGTVNFEAFF
14	TRBV6-5	.	TRBD1	TRBJ2-1	TGTGCCAGCAGTTATGACGGACAGGCCAATGAGCAGTTCTTC	CASSYDGQANEQFF